This T cell receptor (beta chain) was documented in a study of identical twins. Study observations and caveats: Twin sharing of out-of-frame TCR alpha was underestimated by models in monozygotic pairs.

Using its own MiXCR run on the 5' RACE reads, TCRdb lists one record per CDR3 protein. Here the sample spans 130,000 to 150,000 distinct CDR3 sequences, roughly 3.2% being singletons. Trimming removed 3 bases from V and 0 bases from J, with 15 bases in between. From germline, CDR1 is LNHNV and CDR2 YYDKDF (reference sequence). The CDR3 has 17 amino acids. This clonotype came up many times. Its antigen is currently unknown. The clonotype comes from a man aged 18 to 30 in good health. Sequencing used memory T cells sorted from blood. The rearrangement uses TRBV15 and TRBJ2-1; perhaps TRBD1 as D (6 bases). Here the CDR3 reads CATSRSGQPNSYNEQFF. The CDR3 DNA sequence: TGTGCCACCAGCAGGTCCGGACAGCCCAACTCCTACAATGAGCAGTTCTTC.